The entry below gives a single TCR beta chain sequence along with its context. Its recognized antigen is unknown. No clone much larger than this one lies a single base away; base qualities are absent. This specimen comes from a study of blood T cells in healthy people across ages (dated by TCRdb to 2015 to 2017). In terms of the full investigation: In model experiments, template switching captured about one uniquely barcoded TCR beta cDNA molecule for every two T cells. Age-related changes in TCR beta repertoire diversity were measured in the study by deep sequencing normalized with unique cDNA molecular identifiers. Four age groups were formed from the donors: young (average approximately 15 years), middle-aged (just under 40), aged (around 62) and long-lived (more than 75). To avoid experimental bias, donors of different ages were randomly spread across the sequencing lanes. Using the same blood draw, the study looked at two additional independent replicas of 1 million unique cDNA reads for two donors, one aged 18 to 30 and the other aged 80 or older.

Study-wide findings and limitations: Observed TCR beta diversity per million T cells fell roughly linearly with age, and a significant reduction was already apparent by age about 38. Because donor CMV infection status was unknown, age-related changes in expanded clonotypes were potentially confounded. The long-lived group showed more naive CD4+ T cells, fewer expanded clones and increased TCR diversity than the aged group, suggesting age selection. Observed TCR beta diversity correlated strongly with the percentage of naive T cells measured by flow cytometry. Total diversity estimates from one million sequenced T cells were considered lower bounds and underestimates. Conclusive comparison of naive and antigen-experienced compartments was prevented by the profiling of bulk unsorted PBMCs.

Donors were roughly 40 systemically healthy Caucasian individuals from Russia aged roughly 6 to 100 years. Ten milliliters of peripheral blood were drawn from each donor into EDTA-treated Vacutainer tubes. Ficoll-Paque density-gradient centrifugation was used to isolate PBMCs, with at least 6 million obtained per sample. Trizol reagent was used to extract total RNA from PBMCs, with at least 5 micrograms per sample. The percentages of naive CD45RAhigh/CD27high T cells were determined by flow cytometry on a PBMC aliquot from every donor. Receptor amplification or capture employed 5' RACE. Sequencing relied on an Illumina HiSeq 2500. A second PCR of roughly 6 to 11 cycles was run with a J-beta primer mix and a sample-barcoded 5' primer. A unique molecular identifier was introduced onto each TCR beta cDNA molecule by a template-switch 5' adaptor carrying 12 random nucleotides. At least 3 million CDR3-containing paired-end reads were obtained from each sample. The Mint cDNA synthesis kit, primed by a TRBC-specific oligonucleotide, was used to synthesize first-strand cDNA from all RNA. All cDNA was treated with uracil-DNA glycosylase and then went through a first 18-cycle PCR with the universal primers M1SS and BC2_uni_R. Concerning the study's data processing: For normalization, 1 million high-quality reads were randomly selected from each sample, with every read carrying a distinct molecular identifier. Instead of being binned into consensus sequences, reads that shared molecular identifiers were thrown out. MiTCR, with a Q25 quality threshold and the strictest error-elimination algorithm, was used for CDR3 identification, clonotype clustering and error correction. Lower-bound total TCR beta diversity was estimated with a nonparametric unseen species model using Euler transformation. TCRdb itself trimmed the public reads at Q25 with fastp, ran MiXCR and retained productive beta chains. Under each unique CDR3 protein, matching rows form one entry showing the most common genes and DNA. The V and J calls and clone size are TCRdb's, not the authors'. The sample table holds about 650,000 distinct CDR3 sequences, of which about 51% were seen once. Together, the top ten hold less than 15% of the sample.

V ends up 1 base short and J 11 bases short, with an unmatched junction base count of 15. The CDR3 holds 16 amino acids from the cysteine to the phenylalanine. The retained sequence is limited to the CDR3, 48 bases, with the frame set at the first base. The germline V gene supplies CDR1 SGHRS and CDR2 YFSETQ. The chain uses TRBV5-1 and TRBJ2-5; 9 middle bases align to TRBD1. This sequence was found in a woman at least 80 years old in good health. The material sequenced was blood. Here is the DNA: TGCGCCAGCAGCTTGCCCTCCGGGACAGGGAGGGATGAGCAGTACTTC. Translated, this is CASSLPSGTGRDEQYF.